These 23 T cell receptor beta chains originate from one sample sequenced in a study of T cells in Graves' hyperthyroidism and ophthalmopathy. The source material, RNA transcripts, was used to amplify TCR beta CDR3 regions. HTBI primers were used for first-round RT-PCR of the TCR CDR3. From the multiplex PCR reads, TCRdb called clonotypes with MiXCR, one entry per CDR3 protein. The top ten hold over 12% of the sample, which has around 450,000 distinct CDR3 sequences, about a sixth seen once. Sequenced: blood. All receptors come from a woman under 30 with Graves' hyperthyroidism.

This clonotype came up many times. The gene calls are TRBV28 and TRBJ1-6, with TRBD1 matching over 8 bases. The length of the CDR3 is 14 residues. Germline V gene data show CDR1 as MDHEN and CDR2 as SYDVKM. V lost 7 bases to trimming and J lost 8 bases; unmatched junction nucleotides: 7. The CDR3 nucleotides are TGTGCCAGCACCGTTAACAGGGGGGATTCACCCCTCCACTTT. It translates to CASTVNRGDSPLHF.

The sample holds a few counts of this clonotype. CDR3 loop: CSVDTGAWTEAFF. DNA of the CDR3: TGCAGCGTTGATACGGGGGCTTGGACTGAAGCTTTCTTT. The J gene is TRBJ1-1, the V gene TRBV29-1; tentative D call: TRBD1 (6 bases). CDR3 length equals 13 residues. Germline loops: CDR1 SQVTM, CDR2 ANQGSEA. V was shortened by 3 bases and J by 5 bases, with 13 bases between the two germline ends.

In its sample, this clonotype was seen many times. This chain connects TRBV7-8 to TRBJ1-1, with D maybe TRBD1 (5 bases). V dropped 0 bases and J dropped 11 bases, with 19 bases sitting between them. There are 15 residues in the CDR3. Germline-derived CDR1 and CDR2 are SGHVS and FQNEAQ. The CDR3 nucleotides read TGTGCCAGCAGCTTAGCCCCTTGGGTGGGGGACGGGGCTTTCTTT. It yields the protein CASSLAPWVGDGAFF.

There are many counts of this clonotype. The chain has TRBV2 and TRBJ1-5; TRBD1 matches at 9 bases. The CDR3 contains 14 residues. The V gene's germline CDR1 is SNHLY and CDR2 FYNNEI. The junction had 7 bases not matched to a gene; V was cut back by 6 bases and J by 7 bases. The CDR3 coding sequence is TGTGCCAGCAGCGACAGGGGGGGCTTACAGCCCCAGCATTTT. As protein: CASSDRGGLQPQHF.

This clonotype was counted at least ten times. The chain recombines TRBV6-1 with TRBJ1-2; 7 bases map to TRBD1. Germline V gene lookup returns CDR1 MNHNS and CDR2 SASEGT. The ends lost 5 bases at V and 8 bases at J; junction bases unmatched: 11. The CDR3 has 14 residues. CDR3 region: CASSPGATGSGYTF. Written as DNA, the CDR3 is TGTGCCAGCAGTCCCGGCGCGACAGGGTCGGGCTACACCTTC.

The genes are TRBV7-3 and TRBJ2-1, with TRBD1 matching over 8 bases. Trimming at V came to 4 bases and at J to 4 bases, leaving 6 bases not matched to a gene. The CDR3 is 15 residues long. Germline-derived CDR1 and CDR2 are SGHTA and FQGTGA. The chain's CDR3 is CASSSPHRGYNEQFF. The CDR3 bases are TGTGCCAGCAGCTCCCCACACAGGGGGTACAATGAGCAGTTCTTC.

Ten or more counts support this clonotype. The chain uses TRBV29-1 and TRBJ1-1; the D gene is possibly TRBD1 (6 bases). The germline CDR1 and CDR2 sequences are SQVTM and ANQGSEA. V was cut by 1 base and J by 0 bases, with 12 bases left in between. CDR3 length: 15 amino acids. The CDR3 region is CSVEGIQGMNTEAFF. CDR3 nucleotides: TGCAGCGTTGAAGGGATTCAGGGGATGAACACTGAAGCTTTCTTT.

The chain joins TRBV10-3 to TRBJ1-3; D uncertain. The CDR3 covers 16 residues. CDR1 is ENHRY and CDR2 is SYGVKD in the germline V gene. The V end lost 0 bases, the J end lost 4 bases, and 13 bases lay between the germline ends. CDR3 sequence reads: CAISESGGTAGNTIYF. The CDR3, as DNA: TGTGCCATCAGTGAGTCGGGAGGTACAGCCGGAAACACCATATATTTT.

There are a few counts of this clonotype. This sequence joins TRBV20-1 and TRBJ2-7; D could derive from TRBD1 or TRBD2 (5 bases each). The CDR3 is 14 amino acids. Per the germline V gene, CDR1 is DFQATT and CDR2 is SNEGSKA (reference sequence). Deletions cut 0 bases from V and 2 bases from J, with 11 bases between. The CDR3 is CSARDHRDPYEQYF. CDR3 nucleotides: TGCAGTGCTAGAGACCACCGGGACCCCTACGAGCAGTACTTC.

This clonotype was detected a few times. The chain couples TRBV20-1 to TRBJ2-1, with D unresolved. The germline V and J ends were trimmed by 0 bases and 0 bases, with 6 bases remaining between them. Germline-derived CDR1 and CDR2 are DFQATT and SNEGSKA (reference sequence). This CDR3 has 14 amino acids. The CDR3 coding sequence is TGCAGTGCTAGAGATCGGTACTCCTACAATGAGCAGTTCTTC. Residues: CSARDRYSYNEQFF.

This clonotype has more than one count but fewer than ten. The chain has TRBV4-3 and TRBJ2-3; D ambiguous. CDR1 LGHNA and CDR2 YSLEER come from the germline V gene. Trimming removed 0 bases from V and 2 bases from J, with 6 bases in between. The CDR3 sequence is 14 residues long. In DNA form, the CDR3 reads TGCGCCAGCAGCCAAGATCCTAACACAGATACGCAGTATTTT. Translation: CASSQDPNTDTQYF.

This clonotype showed up many times. The chain combines TRBV6-2 or TRBV6-3 with TRBJ2-1; D not resolved. The CDR3 has 15 amino acids. V was trimmed by 2 bases and J by 1 base, leaving 9 bases between them. The germline CDR1 and CDR2 sequences are MNHEY and SVGEGT. In nucleotides, the CDR3 is TGTGCCAGCAGTTACCTGGATAGATCCTACAATGAGCAGTTCTTC. Translated: CASSYLDRSYNEQFF.

The V and J genes are TRBV10-2 and TRBJ2-5, with D possibly being TRBD1 (6 bases). The V gene lost 0 bases and the J gene lost 13 bases, with 12 bases spanning the gap. The CDR3 is 12 amino acids. From germline, CDR1 is WSHSY and CDR2 SAAADI. The CDR3: CASSESGAGVYF. CDR3 nucleotide sequence: TGCGCCAGCAGTGAGTCAGGGGCAGGGGTGTACTTC.

This chain connects TRBV7-9 to TRBJ1-6, with D unclear. This CDR3 region has 13 residues. Looked up from germline, CDR1 is SEHNR and CDR2 is FQNEAQ (reference sequence). The ends were cut back, 1 base at V and 6 bases at J, with 4 bases in the middle. The CDR3 DNA reads TGTGCCAGCAGCTTAGGGGTTAATTCACCCCTCCACTTT. This sequence encodes CASSLGVNSPLHF.

This clonotype was counted a single time. This may come from a read error, since a much larger clone is one base off. A read error is likely, as this CDR3 ends without the conserved phenylalanine or tryptophan. The chain carries TRBV18 and TRBJ2-4; possible D gene TRBD2, 6 bases. Germline loops: CDR1 KGHSH, CDR2 LQKENI. The CDR3 totals 16 residues. Trimming cost V 0 bases and J 6 bases, with 15 bases left between them. The CDR3 loop is CASSPPRRGALNIQYC. CDR3 nucleotide sequence: TGTGCCAGCTCACCACCCAGGCGGGGAGCGTTAAACATTCAGTACTGC.

This clonotype was detected ten times or more. The J gene is TRBJ1-1, the V gene TRBV6-1; D unresolved. Trimming removed 5 bases from V and 0 bases from J, with 13 bases in between. Germline lookup yields CDR1 MNHNS and CDR2 SASEGT. The CDR3 is made up of 15 amino acids. Here the CDR3 DNA reads TGTGCCAGCAGTTCCGCAGGCTACGTGAACACTGAAGCTTTCTTT. This encodes CASSSAGYVNTEAFF.

This clonotype appeared many times. The chain recombines TRBV7-9 with TRBJ2-7; TRBD2 might be the D (5 bases). Germline V lookup: CDR1 SEHNR, CDR2 FQNEAQ (reference sequence). This CDR3 comprises 12 residues. V lost 0 bases to trimming and J lost 7 bases, with 7 bases between them. The CDR3 loop is CASSLARREQYF. In nucleotides, the CDR3 is TGTGCCAGCAGCTTAGCGCGGAGGGAGCAGTACTTC.

The chain couples TRBV28 to TRBJ2-3; 8 nucleotides align to TRBD2. From germline, CDR1 is MDHEN and CDR2 SYDVKM. V lost 6 bases and J lost 4; bases outside the gene matches: 12. The CDR3 totals 16 residues. Written as DNA, the CDR3 is TGTGCCAGCAGCCCCCTGGTGCGGGGGGCGCCAGATACGCAGTATTTT. Residues: CASSPLVRGAPDTQYF.

As for this clonotype: This sequence may be a read error, since a much larger clone differs from it by one base. This chain connects TRBV5-1 to TRBJ2-7; D not resolved. This CDR3 contains 14 residues. Per the germline V gene, CDR1 is SGHRS and CDR2 is YFSETQ. Written as DNA, the CDR3 is TGCGCCAGCAGCTTGGGGATAGGGTCCTTCGAGCAGTACTTC. This gives the protein CASSLGIGSFEQYF.

This clonotype was seen repeatedly, ten times or more. This chain joins TRBV5-1 and TRBJ1-1; a weak D match, TRBD1 (6 bases). The CDR3 has 14 residues. Germline V gives CDR1 SGHRS, CDR2 YFSETQ. Trimming shortened V by 4 bases and J by 4 bases, and 14 bases separated the two germline ends. In DNA, the CDR3 is TGCGCCAGCAGCCTACAGGGCGGGGTCACTGAAGCTTTCTTT. Amino acid sequence: CASSLQGGVTEAFF.

There are many counts of this clonotype. The V and J genes are TRBV2 and TRBJ1-1; no firm D call. The CDR3 covers 13 residues. V was pared by 8 bases and J by 4 bases, with 14 bases between. Germline CDR1 SNHLY, CDR2 FYNNEI. In nucleotides, the CDR3 is TGTGCCAGCTCCACCCGACACGGCACTGAAGCTTTCTTT. Translating it yields CASSTRHGTEAFF. Drawing the rest from reference TRBV2 and TRBJ1-1, the complete variable domain is EPEVTQTPSHQVTQMGQEVILRCVPISNHLYFYWYRQILGQKVEFLVSFYNNEISEKSEIFDDQFSVERPDGSNFTLKIRSTKLEDSAMYFCASSTRHGTEAFFGQGTRLTVV.

This clonotype came up many times. The chain uses TRBV28 and TRBJ2-7; 11 bases map to TRBD2. Trimming removed 3 bases from V and 0 bases from J; junction bases left unmatched: 4. The CDR3 extends over 16 amino acids. CDR1 and CDR2 (germline): MDHEN, SYDVKM. The CDR3 region is CASSFGLAGLSYEQYF. The CDR3 bases are TGTGCCAGCAGTTTCGGACTAGCGGGCCTCTCCTACGAGCAGTACTTC.

Only a few counts were recorded for this clonotype. V is TRBV12-3 or TRBV12-4 and J is TRBJ2-3; 7 bases agree with TRBD2. V shed 0 bases and J 11 bases; nucleotides not matched to a gene: 8. The CDR3 is 14 amino acids. As DNA, the CDR3 is TGTGCCAGCAGTTTAGCGGGAGGGCTGGGAGAGCAGTATTTT. Protein: CASSLAGGLGEQYF.